This T cell receptor beta chain is from a study of T cell responses to AZD1222 COVID-19 vaccine. Regarding the study as a whole: Among AZD1222 vaccinees, only five to seven were seropositive at baseline. Vaccine-associated CD4 TCRs ranged over spike, dominating at 160-218 and 743-854. The donor group comprised mostly white British people and more females; the analysis possibly underestimated clonal diversity.

In regard to this clone: What it recognizes is unknown.

Trimming took 0 bases from V and 2 from J, leaving 11 bases between them. This CDR3 is built from 17 residues. The V gene's germline CDR1 is LNHDA and CDR2 SQIVND (reference sequence). Generated by immunoSEQ multiplex PCR, the TCRdb table keeps only in-frame clones and is missing some. Of about 82,000 clones in the sample, more than 85% were seen once. Second-dose intervals of approximately 4 or approximately 12 weeks were pooled. The rearrangement links TRBV19 to TRBJ1-6, with D possibly TRBD1 on 5 matching bases. The clonotype originates from an adult who received the AZD1222 COVID-19 vaccine. The sample here was peripheral blood, taken 28 days after the second AZD1222 dose. CDR3 nucleotide sequence: TGTGCCAGTAGTATAGATCGGCAGGGAACCTATAATTCACCCCTCCACTTT. Protein sequence: CASSIDRQGTYNSPLHF.